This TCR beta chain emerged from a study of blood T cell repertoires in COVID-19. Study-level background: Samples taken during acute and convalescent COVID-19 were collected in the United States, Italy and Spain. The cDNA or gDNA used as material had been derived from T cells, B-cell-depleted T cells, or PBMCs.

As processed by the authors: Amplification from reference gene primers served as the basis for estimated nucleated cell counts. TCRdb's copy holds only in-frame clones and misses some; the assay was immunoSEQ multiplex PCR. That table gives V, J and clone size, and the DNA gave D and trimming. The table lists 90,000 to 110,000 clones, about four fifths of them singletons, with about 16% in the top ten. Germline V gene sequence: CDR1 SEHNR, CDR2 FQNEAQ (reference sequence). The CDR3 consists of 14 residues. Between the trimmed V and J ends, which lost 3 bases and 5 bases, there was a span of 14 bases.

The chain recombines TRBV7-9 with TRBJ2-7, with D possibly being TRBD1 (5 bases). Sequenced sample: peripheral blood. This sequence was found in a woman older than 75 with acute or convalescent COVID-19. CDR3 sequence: CASSFTIQENEQYV. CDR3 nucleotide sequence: TGTGCCAGCAGCTTTACCATACAGGAGAACGAGCAGTACGTC.